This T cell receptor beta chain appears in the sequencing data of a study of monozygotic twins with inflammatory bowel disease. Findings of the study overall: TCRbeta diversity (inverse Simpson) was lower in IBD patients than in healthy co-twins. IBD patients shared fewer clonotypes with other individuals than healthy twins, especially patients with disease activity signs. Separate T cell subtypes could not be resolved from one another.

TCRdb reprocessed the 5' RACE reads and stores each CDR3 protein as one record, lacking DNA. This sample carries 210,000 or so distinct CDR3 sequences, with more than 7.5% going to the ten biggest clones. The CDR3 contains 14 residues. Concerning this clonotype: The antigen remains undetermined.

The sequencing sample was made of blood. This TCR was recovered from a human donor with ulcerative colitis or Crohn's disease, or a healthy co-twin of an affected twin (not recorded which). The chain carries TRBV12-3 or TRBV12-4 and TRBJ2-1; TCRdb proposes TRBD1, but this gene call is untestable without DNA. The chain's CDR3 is CASSLLTGSDEQFF.